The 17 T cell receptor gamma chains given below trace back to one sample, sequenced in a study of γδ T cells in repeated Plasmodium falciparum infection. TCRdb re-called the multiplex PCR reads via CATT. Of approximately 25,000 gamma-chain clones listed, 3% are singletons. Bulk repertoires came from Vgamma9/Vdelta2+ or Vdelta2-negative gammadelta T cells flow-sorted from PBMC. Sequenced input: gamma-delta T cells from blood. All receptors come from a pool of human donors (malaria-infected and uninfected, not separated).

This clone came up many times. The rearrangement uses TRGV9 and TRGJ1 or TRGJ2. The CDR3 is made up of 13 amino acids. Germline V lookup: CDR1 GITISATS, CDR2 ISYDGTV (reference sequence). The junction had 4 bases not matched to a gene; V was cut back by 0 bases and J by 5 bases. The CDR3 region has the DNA TGTGCCTTGTGGGAGGTGATTAATTATAAGAAACTCTTT. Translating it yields CALWEVINYKKLF.

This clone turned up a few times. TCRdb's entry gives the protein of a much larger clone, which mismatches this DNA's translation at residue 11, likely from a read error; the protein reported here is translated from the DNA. The CDR3 spells CALWEAAAAQSYYKKLF. As DNA, the CDR3 is TGTGCCTTGTGGGAGGCCGCAGCTGCTCAGAGTTATTATAAGAAACTCTTT. V and J are TRGV9 and TRGJ1 or TRGJ2. TCRdb leaves out the J gene; it was filled in here by matching the DNA to germline. There are 17 residues in the CDR3. Germline CDR1 reads GITISATS; CDR2 reads ISYDGTV (reference sequence). V lost 2 bases, J lost 3 bases, and 16 bases stayed unmatched.

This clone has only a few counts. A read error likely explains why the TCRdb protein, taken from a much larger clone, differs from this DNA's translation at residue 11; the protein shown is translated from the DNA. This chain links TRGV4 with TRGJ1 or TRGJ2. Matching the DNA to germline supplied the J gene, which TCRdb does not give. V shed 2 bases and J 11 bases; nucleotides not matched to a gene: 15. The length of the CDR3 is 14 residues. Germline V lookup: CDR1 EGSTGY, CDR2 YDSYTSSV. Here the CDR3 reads CATWDVEVGRQKLF. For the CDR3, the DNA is TGTGCCACCTGGGATGTGGAAGTCGGAAGGCAGAAACTCTTT.

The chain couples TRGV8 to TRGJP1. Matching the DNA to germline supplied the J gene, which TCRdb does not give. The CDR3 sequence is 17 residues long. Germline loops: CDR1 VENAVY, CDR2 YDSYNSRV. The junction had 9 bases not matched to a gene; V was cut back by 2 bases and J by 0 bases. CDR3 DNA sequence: TGTGCCACCTGGGATATCCTCATGAATACCACTGGTTGGTTCAAGATATTT. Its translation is CATWDILMNTTGWFKIF.

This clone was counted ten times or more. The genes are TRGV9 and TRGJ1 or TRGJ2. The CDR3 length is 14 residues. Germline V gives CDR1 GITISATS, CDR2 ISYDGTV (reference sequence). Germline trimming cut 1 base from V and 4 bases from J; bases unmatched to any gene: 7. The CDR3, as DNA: TGTGCCTTGTGGGAGGTATCCCTCTATTATAAGAAACTCTTT. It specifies CALWEVSLYYKKLF.

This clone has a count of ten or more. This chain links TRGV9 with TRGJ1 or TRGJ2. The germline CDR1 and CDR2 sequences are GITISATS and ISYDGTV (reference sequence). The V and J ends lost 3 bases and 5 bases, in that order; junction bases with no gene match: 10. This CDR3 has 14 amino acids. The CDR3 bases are TGTGCCTTGTGGGAGCTCTCTTCTCATTATAAGAAACTCTTT. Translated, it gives CALWELSSHYKKLF.

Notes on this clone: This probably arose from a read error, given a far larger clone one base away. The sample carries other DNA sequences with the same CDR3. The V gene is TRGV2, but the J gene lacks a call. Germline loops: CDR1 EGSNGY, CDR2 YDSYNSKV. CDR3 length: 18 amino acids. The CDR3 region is CATWDGRRYHSSDWIKTF. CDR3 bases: TGTGCCACCTGGGACGGGCGAAGATATCATAGTAGTGATTGGATCAAGACGTTC.

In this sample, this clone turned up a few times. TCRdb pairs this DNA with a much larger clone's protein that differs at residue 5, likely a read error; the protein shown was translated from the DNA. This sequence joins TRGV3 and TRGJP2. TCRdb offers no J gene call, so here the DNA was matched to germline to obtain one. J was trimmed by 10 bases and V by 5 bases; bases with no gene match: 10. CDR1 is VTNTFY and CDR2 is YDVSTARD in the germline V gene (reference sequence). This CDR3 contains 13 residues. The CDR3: CATWVKWRWIKTF. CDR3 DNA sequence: TGTGCCACCTGGGTCAAGTGGCGTTGGATCAAGACGTTT.

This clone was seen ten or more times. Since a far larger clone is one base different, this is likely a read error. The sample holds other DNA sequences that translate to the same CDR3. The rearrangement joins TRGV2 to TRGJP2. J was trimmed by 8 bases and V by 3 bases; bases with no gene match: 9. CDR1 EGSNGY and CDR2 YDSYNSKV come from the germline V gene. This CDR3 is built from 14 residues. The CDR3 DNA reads TGTGCCACCTGGGACTGGTATGGCGATTGGATCAAGACGTTT. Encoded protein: CATWDWYGDWIKTF.

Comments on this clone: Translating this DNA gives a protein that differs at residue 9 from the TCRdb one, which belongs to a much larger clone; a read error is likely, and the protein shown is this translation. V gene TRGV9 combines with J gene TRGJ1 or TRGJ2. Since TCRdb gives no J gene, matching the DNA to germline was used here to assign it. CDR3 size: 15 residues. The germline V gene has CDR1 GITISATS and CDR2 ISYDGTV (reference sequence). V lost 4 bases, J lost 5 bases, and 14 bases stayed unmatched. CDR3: CALWDRLQRNYKKLF. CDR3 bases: TGTGCCTTGTGGGACCGCCTGCAAAGGAATTATAAGAAACTCTTT.

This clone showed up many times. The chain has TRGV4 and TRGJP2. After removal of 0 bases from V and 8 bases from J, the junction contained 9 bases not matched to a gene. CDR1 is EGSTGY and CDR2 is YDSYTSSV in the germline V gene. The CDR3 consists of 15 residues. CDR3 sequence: CATWDGRAYDWIKTF. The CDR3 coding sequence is TGTGCCACCTGGGATGGGCGGGCTTACGATTGGATCAAGACGTTT.

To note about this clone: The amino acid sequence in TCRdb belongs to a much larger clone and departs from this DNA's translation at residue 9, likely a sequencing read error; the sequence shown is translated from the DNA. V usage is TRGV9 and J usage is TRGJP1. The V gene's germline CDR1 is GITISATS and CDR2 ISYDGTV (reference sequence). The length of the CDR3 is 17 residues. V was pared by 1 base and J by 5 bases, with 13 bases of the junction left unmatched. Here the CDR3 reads CALWEVFSKRTGWFKIF. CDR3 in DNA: TGTGCCTTGTGGGAGGTCTTTTCCAAAAGGACTGGTTGGTTCAAGATATTT.

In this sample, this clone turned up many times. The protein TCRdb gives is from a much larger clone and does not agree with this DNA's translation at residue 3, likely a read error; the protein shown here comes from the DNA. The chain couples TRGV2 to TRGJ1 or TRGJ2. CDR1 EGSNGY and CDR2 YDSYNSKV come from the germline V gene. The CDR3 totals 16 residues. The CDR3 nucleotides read TGTGCCATCTGGGACGGGCGGCGAGGTTATTATTATAAGAAACTCTTT. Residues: CAIWDGRRGYYYKKLF.

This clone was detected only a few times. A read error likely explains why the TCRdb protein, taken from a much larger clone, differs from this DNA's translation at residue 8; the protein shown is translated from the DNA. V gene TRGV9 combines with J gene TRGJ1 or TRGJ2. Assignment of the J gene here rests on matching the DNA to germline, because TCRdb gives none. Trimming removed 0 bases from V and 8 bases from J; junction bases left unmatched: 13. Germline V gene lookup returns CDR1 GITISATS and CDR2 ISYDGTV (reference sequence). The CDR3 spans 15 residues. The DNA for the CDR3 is TGTGCCTTGTGGGAGGTGCTGCTCTGGAGTCATAAGAAACTCTTT. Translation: CALWEVLLWSHKKLF.

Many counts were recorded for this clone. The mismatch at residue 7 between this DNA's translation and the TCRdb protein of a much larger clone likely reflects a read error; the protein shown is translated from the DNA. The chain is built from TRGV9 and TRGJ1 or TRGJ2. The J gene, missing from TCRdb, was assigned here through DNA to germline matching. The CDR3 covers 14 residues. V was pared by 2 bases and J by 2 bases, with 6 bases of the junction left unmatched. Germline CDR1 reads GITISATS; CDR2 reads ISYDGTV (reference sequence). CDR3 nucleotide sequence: TGTGCCTTGTGGGAGGCAGACCATTATTATAAGAAACTCTTT. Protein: CALWEADHYYKKLF.

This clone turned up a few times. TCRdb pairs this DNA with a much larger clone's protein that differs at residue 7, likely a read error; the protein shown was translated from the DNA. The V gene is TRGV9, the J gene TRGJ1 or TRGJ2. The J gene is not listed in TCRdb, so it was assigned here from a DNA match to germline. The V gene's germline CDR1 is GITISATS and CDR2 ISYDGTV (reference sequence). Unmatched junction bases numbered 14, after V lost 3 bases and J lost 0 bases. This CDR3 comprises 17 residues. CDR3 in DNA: TGTGCCTTGTGGGAGTTTCTGATGTCTGAGAATTATTATAAGAAACTCTTT. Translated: CALWEFLMSENYYKKLF.

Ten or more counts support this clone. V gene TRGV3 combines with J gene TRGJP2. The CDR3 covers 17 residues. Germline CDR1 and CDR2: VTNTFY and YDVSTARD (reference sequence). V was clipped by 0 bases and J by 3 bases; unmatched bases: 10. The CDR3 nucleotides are TGTGCCACCTGGGACAGGCCGGGGTTGGGTAGTGATTGGATCAAGACGTTT. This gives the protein CATWDRPGLGSDWIKTF.